This entry lists 15 T cell receptor beta chains sequenced from one sample in a study of T cell repertoires in cytomegalovirus infection. TCRdb reprocessed the reads with MiXCR, giving one entry per CDR3 protein. Among fewer than 850,000 distinct CDR3 sequences, roughly 29% were seen once, and the ten largest hold approximately 14%. These receptors' targets are unknown. The material was cultured CD8+ T cells from PBMCs, obtained from culture after CMV antigen stimulation. These receptors all come from a human donor in good health (CMV status not recorded). Some clones in this sample may be carry-over from other donors' samples.

This clonotype was observed a few times. This rearrangement joins TRBV15 to TRBJ2-2; the D gene is possibly TRBD1 (6 bases). V lost 2 bases and J 4 bases, leaving 14 bases between the germline ends. The germline V gene encodes CDR1 LNHNV and CDR2 YYDKDF (reference sequence). This CDR3 comprises 16 residues. CDR3 DNA: TGTGCCACCAGCAGAAACACAGGGTCGGGCACCGGGGAGCTGTTTTTT. Encoded protein: CATSRNTGSGTGELFF.

This clonotype was seen many times. The chain recombines TRBV7-3 with TRBJ2-6; D not certain. This CDR3 is 14 amino acids long. V shed 2 bases and J shed 1 base, with 3 bases lying between them. CDR1 is SGHTA and CDR2 is FQGTGA in the germline V gene. This chain's CDR3 is CASSLASGANVLTF. Here the CDR3 DNA reads TGTGCCAGCAGCTTAGCGTCTGGGGCCAACGTCCTGACTTTC.

The rearrangement links TRBV5-5 to TRBJ2-2; 10 positions match TRBD2. Germline-derived CDR1 and CDR2 are SGHKS and YYEKEE (reference sequence). V shed 4 bases, J shed 6 bases, and the junction held 9 bases outside the gene matches. This CDR3 has 16 amino acids. CDR3 DNA: TGTGCCAGCAGCCCCAGGATAGCGGGGGGCCCCGGGGAGCTGTTTTTT. Translating gives CASSPRIAGGPGELFF.

The genes are TRBV2 and TRBJ2-7; D not certain. The V gene lost 11 bases and the J gene lost 2 bases, with 13 bases spanning the gap. CDR1 is SNHLY, CDR2 FYNNEI, per germline. CDR3 length: 12 residues. In DNA, the CDR3 is TGTGCCTTCAAGACGGAGACCTACGAGCAGTACTTC. It codes for CAFKTETYEQYF. The variable domain in full, completed from reference TRBV2 and TRBJ2-7, reads EPEVTQTPSHQVTQMGQEVILRCVPISNHLYFYWYRQILGQKVEFLVSFYNNEISEKSEIFDDQFSVERPDGSNFTLKIRSTKLEDSAMYFCAFKTETYEQYFGPGTRLTVT.

This clonotype was seen once. A read error may account for a junction end that differs from germline. V gene TRBV7-6 combines with J gene TRBJ1-1; 8 bases map to TRBD1. Germline loops: CDR1 SGHVS, CDR2 FNYEAQ. The CDR3 contains 17 residues. The CDR3 DNA reads as TGTGCCAGCAACTTACCGCGGGACAGGCAATTTGGAACTGAAGCTTTCTTT. Its protein product is CASNLPRDRQFGTEAFF.

The genes are TRBV6-2 or TRBV6-3 and TRBJ2-3; no firm D call. Germline loops: CDR1 MNHEY, CDR2 SVGEGT. Trimming removed 8 bases at V and 5 bases at J, with 11 bases between. This CDR3 comprises 12 residues. CDR3 loop: CASSPPKDTQYF. In nucleotides, the CDR3 is TGTGCCAGCTCGCCTCCAAAAGATACGCAGTATTTT.

This clonotype was seen more than once but under ten times. CDR3 amino acids: CASSTRGAGHYNEQFF. The CDR3 DNA sequence: TGTGCCAGCAGCACCCGAGGGGCGGGGCACTACAATGAGCAGTTCTTC. The chain carries TRBV11-3 and TRBJ2-1, with TRBD2 as a possible D gene (6 bases). This CDR3 region has 16 residues. Trimming took 5 bases from V and 3 from J, leaving 17 bases between them. Germline CDR1 SGHNT, CDR2 YENEEA. The variable domain in full, with the rest retrieved from reference TRBV11-3 and TRBJ2-1, is EAGVVQSPRYKIIEKKQPVAFWCNPISGHNTLYWYLQNLGQGPELLIRYENEEAVDDSQLPKDRFSAERLKGVDSTLKIQPAELGDSAVYLCASSTRGAGHYNEQFFGPGTRLTVL.

The rearrangement links TRBV7-6 to TRBJ2-5; maybe TRBD1 (5 bases). Germline CDR1 is SGHVS and CDR2 is FNYEAQ. This CDR3 has 13 residues. V gave up 5 bases and J gave up 7 bases, with 14 bases separating them. CDR3: CASSKTEKRTQYF. The CDR3 nucleotides read TGTGCCAGCAGCAAGACAGAGAAGAGGACCCAGTACTTC.

Ten or more counts support this clonotype. J is TRBJ2-1 and V is TRBV7-2, with D perhaps TRBD2 (6 bases). Germline assignment: CDR1 SGHTA and CDR2 FQGNSA. The CDR3 length is 17 residues. Trimming pared 0 bases from V and 0 bases from J, leaving 12 bases between. This chain's CDR3 is CASSLAAGFSSYNEQFF. CDR3 DNA sequence: TGTGCCAGCAGCTTAGCAGCGGGCTTCAGCTCCTACAATGAGCAGTTCTTC.

V and J are TRBV7-8 and TRBJ2-1; the D is unclear. Germline V gene data show CDR1 as SGHVS and CDR2 as FQNEAQ. The CDR3 consists of 18 residues. Trimming removed 4 bases from V and 0 bases from J, with 19 bases in between. The CDR3 is CASSSSANPRSSYNEQFF. CDR3 DNA sequence: TGTGCCAGCAGCTCATCAGCTAATCCGAGGAGCTCCTACAATGAGCAGTTCTTC.

This clonotype was counted ten times or more. The chain uses TRBV7-2 and TRBJ2-3, with 12 positions matching TRBD2. Germline values: CDR1 SGHTA, CDR2 FQGNSA. Trimming cost V 5 bases and J 2 bases; bases outside gene matches: 17. The CDR3 is made up of 20 amino acids. The CDR3: CASSPGTSGPRSRSTDTQYF. DNA of the CDR3: TGTGCCAGCAGCCCCGGGACTAGCGGGCCCCGCTCGAGATCCACAGATACGCAGTATTTT.

This clonotype was seen a few times. This chain connects TRBV5-1 to TRBJ1-2; perhaps TRBD1 as D (5 bases). Germline lookup yields CDR1 SGHRS and CDR2 YFSETQ. Trimming removed 4 bases at V and 0 bases at J, with 19 bases between. The CDR3 is 17 amino acids. CDR3 region: CASSPRHRSRSNYGYTF. In nucleotides, the CDR3 is TGCGCCAGCAGCCCCCGGCACAGGTCCAGGTCTAACTATGGCTACACCTTC. Complete variable domain (other parts from reference TRBV5-1 and TRBJ1-2): KAGVTQTPRYLIKTRGQQVTLSCSPISGHRSVSWYQQTPGQGLQFLFEYFSETQRNKGNFPGRFSGRQFSNSRSEMNVSTLELGDSALYLCASSPRHRSRSNYGYTFGSGTRLTVV.

This sequence joins TRBV12-3 or TRBV12-4 and TRBJ2-1; no clear D gene. Deletions cut 2 bases from V and 8 bases from J, with 10 bases between. This CDR3 contains 13 residues. The CDR3 DNA sequence: TGTGCCAGCAGTTTATATTCGGGCGATGAGCAGTTCTTC. Translation: CASSLYSGDEQFF.

In this sample, this clonotype turned up many times. The rearrangement uses TRBV7-6 and TRBJ2-3; TRBD2 matches at 7 bases. Germline CDR1 is SGHVS and CDR2 is FNYEAQ. V trimming: 1 base; J trimming: 1 base; junction bases outside the gene matches: 8. There are 17 residues in the CDR3. CDR3: CASSLEVPGGGTDTQYF. Written as DNA, the CDR3 is TGTGCCAGCAGCTTAGAGGTTCCGGGGGGAGGCACAGATACGCAGTATTTT. Full variable domain (missing parts from reference TRBV7-6 and TRBJ2-3): GAGVSQSPRYKVTKRGQDVALRCDPISGHVSLYWYRQALGQGPEFLTYFNYEAQQDKSGLPNDRFSAERPEGSISTLTIQRTEQRDSAMYRCASSLEVPGGGTDTQYFGPGTRLTVL.

The rearrangement links TRBV27 to TRBJ1-2; D not certain. The CDR3 is made up of 11 amino acids. The V and J ends lost 6 bases and 6 bases respectively, with 8 bases between them. Looked up from germline, CDR1 is MNHEY and CDR2 is SMNVEV (reference sequence). Here the CDR3 reads CASRAWDGYTF. The CDR3 DNA sequence: TGTGCCAGCAGGGCTTGGGATGGCTACACCTTC.